One sample yielded the 18 T cell receptor gamma chains listed below, sequenced in a study of human gamma delta and Vdelta1 T cells. These receptors' antigens are unknown. TCRdb made new clone calls on the PCR reads using CATT. The table includes over 7,500 gamma-chain clones, around 42% detected once. Sequencing was done on a sample of Vdelta1 gamma-delta T cells from blood grown in culture (DOT cells). The receptors shown here come from a human donor in good health.

This clone was counted a few times. This CDR3 is also generated by other DNA sequences in the sample. This rearrangement joins TRGV9 to TRGJ1 or TRGJ2. V lost 2 bases, J lost 7 bases, and 2 bases stayed unmatched. Germline V gene data show CDR1 as GITISATS and CDR2 as ISYDGTV (reference sequence). The CDR3 extends over 11 amino acids. CDR3: CALWEAYKKLF. The CDR3 region has the DNA TGTGCCTTGTGGGAGGCCTATAAGAAACTCTTT.

The chain is built from TRGV9 and TRGJ1 or TRGJ2. This CDR3 is built from 11 residues. Per the germline V gene, CDR1 is GITISATS and CDR2 is ISYDGTV (reference sequence). V was pared by 9 bases and J by 6 bases, with 8 bases of the junction left unmatched. The CDR3: CALLRCYKKLF. CDR3 DNA: TGTGCCTTGCTACGTTGTTATAAGAAACTCTTT.

About this clone: This sample also contains other DNA sequences that code for the same CDR3. The chain combines TRGV5 with TRGJP2. Germline V CDR1 and CDR2: VINAFY, YDVSNSKD. The ends lost 0 bases at V and 2 bases at J; junction bases unmatched: 3. The CDR3 is made up of 15 amino acids. The CDR3 here is CATWDRPSSDWIKTF. The DNA for the CDR3 is TGTGCCACCTGGGACAGGCCGAGTAGTGATTGGATCAAGACGTTT.

The chain recombines TRGV3 with TRGJ1 or TRGJ2. V lost 3 bases and J lost 2; bases outside the gene matches: 4. This CDR3 has 13 amino acids. Germline lookup yields CDR1 VTNTFY and CDR2 YDVSTARD (reference sequence). The CDR3, as DNA: TGTGCCACCTGGGACGTCTATTATTATAAGAAACTCTTT. Translation: CATWDVYYYKKLF.

About this clone itself: Since a far larger clone is one base different, this is likely a read error. The chain uses TRGV3 and TRGJP2. Trimming took 5 bases from V and 1 from J; bases not matched to a gene: 1. CDR3 length: 13 residues. Germline loops: CDR1 VTNTFY, CDR2 YDVSTARD (reference sequence). The CDR3 loop is CATWVSSDWIKTF. CDR3 DNA: TGTGCCACCTGGGTTAGTAGTGATTGGATCAAGACGTTT.

The chain has TRGV2 and TRGJP2. There are 14 residues in the CDR3. The V gene's germline CDR1 is EGSNGY and CDR2 YDSYNSKV. The trim removed 1 base at V and 4 bases at J, leaving 3 bases unmatched. The CDR3 loop is CATWDGYSDWIKTF. The CDR3 bases are TGTGCCACCTGGGACGGATATAGTGATTGGATCAAGACGTTT.

The sample holds a few counts of this clone. This CDR3 is also generated by other DNA sequences in the sample. This sequence joins TRGV5 and TRGJ1 or TRGJ2. Germline lookup yields CDR1 VINAFY and CDR2 YDVSNSKD. The CDR3 is 13 residues long. J gave up 7 bases and V 0 bases, and 6 bases lay outside the gene matches. The CDR3 DNA reads as TGTGCCACCTGGGACAGGCTGGGATATAAGAAACTCTTT. Translation: CATWDRLGYKKLF.

A remark on this clone: A read error may account for a junction end that differs from germline. The genes are TRGV2 and TRGJP1. This CDR3 contains 14 residues. Germline V gene lookup returns CDR1 EGSNGY and CDR2 YDSYNSKV. Written as DNA, the CDR3 is TGTACCACCTGGGTTTATACCACTGGTTGGTTCAAGATATTT. Translated, it gives CTTWVYTTGWFKIF.

This clone was found a few times. The chain carries TRGV3 and TRGJP2. CDR3 length equals 16 residues. The germline CDR1 and CDR2 sequences are VTNTFY and YDVSTARD (reference sequence). V lost 0 bases and J lost 0; bases outside the gene matches: 4. The CDR3 loop reads CATWDRPYSSDWIKTF. The CDR3 DNA is TGTGCCACCTGGGACAGGCCTTATAGTAGTGATTGGATCAAGACGTTT.

The table lists this clone with a count of one. V and J are TRGV8 and TRGJ1 or TRGJ2. The CDR3 runs 14 residues. Per germline, CDR1 VENAVY and CDR2 YDSYNSRV. Trimming removed 2 bases from V and 4 bases from J; junction bases left unmatched: 8. CDR3 coding DNA: TGTGCCACCTGGGATACGGACGACTATTATAAGAAACTCTTT. Its translation is CATWDTDDYYKKLF.

This chain joins TRGV3 and TRGJ1 or TRGJ2. The J segment lost 0 bases and the V segment lost 1 base, leaving 3 bases of the junction unmatched. This CDR3 region has 14 residues. The germline CDR1 and CDR2 sequences are VTNTFY and YDVSTARD (reference sequence). The CDR3 loop is CATWDSQNYYKKLF. As DNA, the CDR3 is TGTGCCACCTGGGACAGCCAGAATTATTATAAGAAACTCTTT.

This clone appeared a few times. The chain joins TRGV5 to TRGJ1 or TRGJ2. CDR1 and CDR2 from the germline V gene are VINAFY and YDVSNSKD. The CDR3 length is 13 residues. V shed 5 bases and J 2 bases; nucleotides not matched to a gene: 6. The CDR3 loop is CATWVEDYYKKLF. In DNA form, the CDR3 reads TGTGCCACCTGGGTTGAGGATTATTATAAGAAACTCTTT.

This chain connects TRGV10 to TRGJP1. TRGV10 is treated as an ORF (open reading frame) with a function not yet certain. This CDR3 comprises 16 residues. V lost 8 bases, J lost 4 bases, and 14 bases stayed unmatched. In nucleotides, the CDR3 is TGTGCTGCGTGGGATTATGAAGGGGTCACTGGTTGGTTCAAGATATTT. Translated, it gives CAAWDYEGVTGWFKIF.

This rearrangement joins TRGV4 to TRGJ1 or TRGJ2. With V trimmed by 0 bases and J by 12 bases, 5 bases remained unmatched. Looked up from germline, CDR1 is EGSTGY and CDR2 is YDSYTSSV. The CDR3 spans 11 residues. This CDR3 is CATWDGPTKLF. CDR3 coding DNA: TGTGCCACCTGGGATGGGCCGACGAAACTCTTT.

The chain is built from TRGV9 and TRGJ1 or TRGJ2. The CDR3 extends over 16 amino acids. V was clipped by 0 bases and J by 0 bases; unmatched bases: 8. Germline CDR1 GITISATS, CDR2 ISYDGTV (reference sequence). For the CDR3, the DNA is TGTGCCTTGTGGGAGGTGCAGGGGTCGAATTATTATAAGAAACTCTTT. Encoded protein: CALWEVQGSNYYKKLF.

In its sample, this clone was seen a few times. J is TRGJ1 or TRGJ2 and V is TRGV8. Per the germline V gene, CDR1 is VENAVY and CDR2 is YDSYNSRV. The CDR3 sequence is 14 residues long. V lost 3 bases, J lost 6 bases, and 11 bases stayed unmatched. CDR3 sequence reads: CATWDEPDGYKKLF. In DNA form, the CDR3 reads TGTGCCACCTGGGATGAACCGGACGGTTATAAGAAACTCTTT.

The chain carries TRGV8 and TRGJP1. The CDR3 sequence is 16 residues long. The junction had 6 bases not matched to a gene; V was cut back by 2 bases and J by 0 bases. Germline assignment: CDR1 VENAVY and CDR2 YDSYNSRV. The DNA of the CDR3 is TGTGCCACCTGGGATAAGGGAGATACCACTGGTTGGTTCAAGATATTT. It specifies CATWDKGDTTGWFKIF.

V gene TRGV2 combines with J gene TRGJ1 or TRGJ2. The ends lost 4 bases at V and 4 bases at J; junction bases unmatched: 7. The germline V gene has CDR1 EGSNGY and CDR2 YDSYNSKV. This CDR3 has 13 amino acids. The CDR3 region is CATWERGYYKKLF. CDR3 sequence (DNA): TGTGCCACCTGGGAACGAGGGTATTATAAGAAACTCTTT.